The present T cell receptor (beta chain) was sequenced within a study of blood T cell repertoires in COVID-19. Study-wide background: The origin of the acute and convalescent COVID-19 samples was the United States, Italy and Spain. The analysed material was cDNA or gDNA that came from T cells, B-cell-depleted T cells, or PBMCs.

The CDR3 totals 12 residues. Germline values: CDR1 SGHTA, CDR2 FQGTGA. Trimming stripped 5 bases from V and 7 bases from J, with 9 bases between. In the source study's methods: How many nucleated cells were present was estimated from reference gene primer amplification. Profiled with immunoSEQ multiplex PCR; TCRdb holds only in-frame clones, not every one. Clonal size and the V and J genes are those of that table, whereas D and trimming came from the DNA. Here the sample spans about 75,000 clones, about nine tenths being singletons. V and J are TRBV7-3 and TRBJ2-1; unclear D gene. The clonotype originates from a human donor in a cohort sampled during active COVID-19. The specimen sequenced was peripheral blood. CDR3 sequence reads: CASSQAGNEQFF. CDR3 DNA: TGTGCCAGCAGCCAAGCAGGAAATGAGCAGTTCTTC.